This is a list of T cell receptor beta chains from one sample in a study of blood T cell repertoires in COVID-19. The table came from immunoSEQ multiplex PCR; TCRdb's copy has only in-frame clones and leaves some out. The table has about 320,000 clones, over 90% seen once. The sequenced material came from PBMCs or T cells enriched from blood (not recorded which). These receptors came from a woman younger than 45 who had been exposed to COVID-19. The CDR3 runs from the conserved cysteine through the conserved F or W. D genes are given only for firm matches. Expanded clones get a size class; other rows say once, few or many, or leave the size out.

V	size	J	D	CDR3	DNA
TRBV10-1	once	TRBJ2-5	NA	CASSESKDSGKTQETQYF	TGCGCCAGCAGTGAGTCGAAGGATAGCGGAAAAACACAAGAGACCCAGTACTTC
TRBV5-6	NA	TRBJ2-7	NA	CASSEIRVRSYEQYF	TGTGCCAGCAGCGAAATCAGGGTAAGGTCCTACGAGCAGTACTTC
TRBV2	NA	TRBJ1-4	NA	CASSYNEKLFF	TGTGCCAGCAGCTATAATGAAAAACTGTTTTTT
TRBV3-1/TRBV3-2	NA	TRBJ1-1	NA	CASSQFFSGKAEAFF	TGTGCCAGCAGCCAATTTTTTTCGGGGAAGGCTGAAGCTTTCTTT
TRBV6-5	many	TRBJ2-7	TRBD1	CASTKTGRVEQYF	TGTGCCAGCACCAAGACAGGGAGAGTCGAGCAGTACTTC
TRBV5-5	once	TRBJ1-5	NA	CASSFSPEANQPQHF	TGTGCCAGCAGCTTTTCTCCGGAGGCTAATCAGCCCCAGCATTTT
TRBV11-2	once	TRBJ1-6	TRBD1	CASSSRQGRVYSPLHF	TGTGCCAGCAGCTCCCGACAGGGGAGGGTGTATTCACCCCTCCACTTT
TRBV6-6	NA	TRBJ1-1	NA	CASRPGDGTEAFF	TGTGCCAGCAGGCCAGGGGACGGCACTGAAGCTTTCTTT
TRBV5-1	NA	TRBJ2-3	TRBD1	CASSLGPETGETDTQYF	TGCGCCAGCAGCTTGGGCCCCGAGACAGGGGAAACAGATACGCAGTATTTT
TRBV29-1	NA	TRBJ2-7	TRBD2	CSVEGGEGVYEQYF	TGCAGCGTTGAGGGTGGGGAGGGTGTTTACGAGCAGTACTTC
TRBV6-1	once	TRBJ1-2	TRBD1	CASSERQGPYGYTF	TGTGCCAGCAGTGAGAGACAGGGCCCCTATGGCTACACCTTC
TRBV30	NA	TRBJ1-5	TRBD1	CAWNRDRGQPQHF	TGTGCCTGGAACCGGGACAGGGGACAGCCCCAGCATTTT
TRBV7-8	NA	TRBJ1-2	NA	CASSLSNNYGYTF	TGTGCCAGCAGCTTATCCAATAACTATGGCTACACCTTC
TRBV9	NA	TRBJ2-7	NA	CASSPGGHEQYF	TGTGCCAGCAGTCCTGGGGGCCACGAGCAGTACTTC
TRBV3-1/TRBV3-2	NA	TRBJ2-1	TRBD2	CASSLSGGAYNEQFF	TGTGCCAGCAGCTTGAGCGGGGGGGCCTACAATGAGCAGTTCTTC
TRBV9	NA	TRBJ2-3	NA	CASSVGSGGSTDTQYF	TGTGCCAGCAGCGTTGGGTCAGGCGGGAGCACAGATACGCAGTATTTT
TRBV27	NA	TRBJ1-1	NA	CASSLFSGQGEAFF	TGTGCCAGCAGTTTATTCTCCGGACAAGGAGAAGCTTTCTTT
TRBV4-3	NA	TRBJ1-4	NA	CASSGLGPAGEKLFF	TGCGCCAGCAGCGGCCTCGGGCCTGCGGGGGAAAAACTGTTTTTT
TRBV6-2/TRBV6-3	NA	TRBJ1-5	TRBD1	CASSSGQGVGFGQPQHF	TGTGCCAGCAGTTCCGGACAGGGGGTGGGGTTCGGTCAGCCCCAGCATTTT
TRBV7-2	NA	TRBJ1-2	NA	CASSPQTASYGYTF	TGTGCCAGCAGCCCGCAGACAGCGTCCTATGGCTACACCTTC
TRBV5-1	NA	TRBJ1-2	NA	CASSLGPEVGYTF	TGCGCCAGCAGCTTGGGGCCCGAGGTTGGCTACACCTTC
TRBV20-1	NA	TRBJ2-7	NA	CSASLRGYSYEQYF	TGCAGTGCTAGTTTGCGGGGTTACTCCTACGAGCAGTACTTC
TRBV15	NA	TRBJ2-5	TRBD2	CATSRGPRAGDAGETQYF	TGTGCCACCAGCAGGGGCCCCCGGGCGGGGGACGCGGGGGAGACCCAGTACTTC
TRBV7-9	NA	TRBJ1-4	NA	CASSLVRGIREKLFF	TGTGCCAGCAGCTTAGTTCGGGGTATTCGAGAAAAACTGTTTTTT
TRBV24-1	NA	TRBJ2-2	TRBD1	CATSDTRQGAGELFF	TGTGCCACCAGTGATACCAGACAGGGGGCCGGGGAGCTGTTTTTT
TRBV5-4	NA	TRBJ2-7	TRBD1	CASSPDRTYEQYF	TGTGCCAGCAGCCCGGACAGGACTTACGAGCAGTACTTC
TRBV9	NA	TRBJ2-3	TRBD2	CASSASGGVDTQYF	TGTGCCAGCAGCGCTAGCGGGGGGGTCGATACGCAGTATTTT
TRBV6-5	NA	TRBJ1-2	TRBD1	CASKQGASYGYTF	TGTGCCAGCAAGCAGGGGGCTAGCTATGGCTACACCTTC
TRBV6-5	NA	TRBJ2-1	TRBD1	CASSNTGTGNNEQFF	TGTGCCAGCAGCAACACCGGGACAGGGAACAATGAGCAGTTCTTC
TRBV15	NA	TRBJ2-1	TRBD1	CATSRTGEGSYNEQFF	TGTGCCACCAGCCGAACAGGGGAAGGCTCCTACAATGAGCAGTTCTTC
TRBV10-3	NA	TRBJ1-1	NA	CAIRVVQGGTEAFF	TGTGCCATCAGGGTCGTACAGGGTGGCACTGAAGCTTTCTTT
TRBV5-1	NA	TRBJ2-1	TRBD2	CASSLAPGLGDEQFF	TGCGCCAGCAGCTTGGCGCCGGGACTAGGGGATGAGCAGTTCTTC
TRBV19	NA	TRBJ1-6	NA	CASTRQARVDNSPLHF	TGTGCCAGTACCCGTCAAGCCAGGGTGGATAATTCACCCCTCCACTTT
TRBV4-1	NA	TRBJ1-6	NA	CASSQDSGYNSPLHF	TGCGCCAGCAGCCAAGATTCAGGTTATAATTCACCCCTCCACTTT
TRBV24-1	NA	TRBJ2-1	NA	CATSDLALDNEQFF	TGTGCCACCAGTGATTTAGCCCTCGACAATGAGCAGTTCTTC
TRBV15	NA	TRBJ1-6	NA	CATSRGQSGSPLHF	TGTGCCACCAGCAGAGGGCAGTCTGGTTCACCCCTCCACTTT
TRBV10-3	NA	TRBJ2-3	TRBD2	CATQTSGSDTQYF	TGTGCCACTCAGACTAGCGGGTCAGATACGCAGTATTTT
TRBV7-6	NA	TRBJ2-1	TRBD2	CASSPKRGAYNEQFF	TGTGCCAGCAGCCCTAAGCGGGGGGCTTACAATGAGCAGTTCTTC
TRBV11-2	NA	TRBJ2-5	NA	CASSSARRETQYF	TGTGCCAGCAGCTCGGCTAGGAGAGAGACCCAGTACTTC
TRBV29-1	NA	TRBJ1-1	NA	CSVGLGGGTEAFF	TGCAGCGTTGGTCTGGGAGGTGGCACTGAAGCTTTCTTT
TRBV27	NA	TRBJ2-2	NA	CASSPEYTGELFF	TGTGCCAGCAGTCCCGAGTACACCGGGGAGCTGTTTTTT
TRBV7-8	NA	TRBJ2-3	NA	CASTPSGGNTDTQYF	TGTGCCAGCACCCCCTCCGGGGGTAACACAGATACGCAGTATTTT
TRBV6-5	NA	TRBJ1-2	NA	CASIKYRTAPSDYTF	TGTGCCAGCATAAAGTACAGGACAGCTCCTTCGGACTACACCTTC
TRBV11-2	once	TRBJ2-7	TRBD1	CASSLGRLGQGPYEQYF	TGTGCCAGCAGCTTAGGGAGACTTGGACAGGGTCCCTACGAGCAGTACTTC
TRBV7-9	once	TRBJ2-1	TRBD1	CASSLQGARNEQFF	TGTGCCAGCAGCCTACAGGGGGCGAGGAATGAGCAGTTCTTC
TRBV25-1	once	TRBJ2-7	TRBD2	CASSMAGGNEQYF	TGTGCCAGCAGTATGGCGGGGGGTAACGAGCAGTACTTC
TRBV7-9	NA	TRBJ1-1	TRBD1	CASRPRPTGANTEAFF	TGTGCCAGCAGACCTAGGCCGACAGGGGCGAACACTGAAGCTTTCTTT
TRBV19	NA	TRBJ2-1	NA	CASSIRPGGTYNEQFF	TGTGCCAGTAGTATTCGACCCGGAGGTACCTACAATGAGCAGTTCTTC
TRBV5-6	NA	TRBJ2-7	TRBD2	CASSRTSSYEQYF	TGTGCCAGCAGCCGGACTAGCAGCTACGAGCAGTACTTC
TRBV13	NA	TRBJ1-2	TRBD1	CASSWTGTGIYGYTF	TGTGCCAGCAGCTGGACCGGGACAGGGATCTATGGCTACACCTTC
TRBV18	NA	TRBJ1-5	NA	CASSPPGTGSSQPQHF	TGTGCCAGCTCACCACCGGGAACAGGCTCCTCGCAGCCCCAGCATTTT
TRBV24-1	NA	TRBJ1-2	TRBD1	CATILGGADYGYTF	TGTGCCACTATATTAGGGGGCGCTGACTATGGCTACACCTTC
TRBV29-1	NA	TRBJ2-5	NA	CSVGGGGETQYF	TGCAGCGTTGGGGGAGGAGGCGAGACCCAGTACTTC
TRBV2	NA	TRBJ2-2	NA	CASSDISGNTGELFF	TGTGCCAGCAGTGATATTAGCGGGAACACCGGGGAGCTGTTTTTT